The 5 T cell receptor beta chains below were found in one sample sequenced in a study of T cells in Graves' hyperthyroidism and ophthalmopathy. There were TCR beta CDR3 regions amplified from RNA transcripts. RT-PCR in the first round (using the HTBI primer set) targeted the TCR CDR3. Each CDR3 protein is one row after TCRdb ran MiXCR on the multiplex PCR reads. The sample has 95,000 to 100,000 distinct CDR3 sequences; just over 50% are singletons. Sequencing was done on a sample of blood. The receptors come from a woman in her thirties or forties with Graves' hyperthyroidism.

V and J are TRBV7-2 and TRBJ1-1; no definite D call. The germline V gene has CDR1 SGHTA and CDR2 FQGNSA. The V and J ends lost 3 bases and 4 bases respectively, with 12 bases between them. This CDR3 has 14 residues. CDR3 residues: CASSFIGWITEAFF. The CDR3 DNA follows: TGTGCCAGCAGCTTCATCGGCTGGATCACTGAAGCTTTCTTT.

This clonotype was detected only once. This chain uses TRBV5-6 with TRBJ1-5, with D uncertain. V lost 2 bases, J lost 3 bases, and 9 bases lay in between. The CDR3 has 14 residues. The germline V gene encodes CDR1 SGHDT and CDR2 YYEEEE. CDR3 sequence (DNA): TGTGCCAGCAGCTTCCACGGGTTCAATCAGCCCCAGCATTTT. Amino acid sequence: CASSFHGFNQPQHF.

This CDR3 reads CSVVGGASSYEQYF. CDR3 DNA sequence: TGCAGCGTTGTCGGCGGGGCTAGCTCCTACGAGCAGTACTTC. V gene TRBV29-1 combines with J gene TRBJ2-7, with D tentatively TRBD2 (6 bases). The CDR3 is 14 residues long. Trimming removed 4 bases from V and 0 bases from J, with 13 bases in between. The germline gives CDR1 SQVTM, CDR2 ANQGSEA.

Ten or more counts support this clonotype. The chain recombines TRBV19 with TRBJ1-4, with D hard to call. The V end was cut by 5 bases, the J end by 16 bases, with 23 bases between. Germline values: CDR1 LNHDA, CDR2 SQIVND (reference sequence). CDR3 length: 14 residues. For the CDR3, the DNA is TGTGCCAGTAGTCCTTTGGACTGGACCCAAAGGCAGTTTTTT. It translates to CASSPLDWTQRQFF.

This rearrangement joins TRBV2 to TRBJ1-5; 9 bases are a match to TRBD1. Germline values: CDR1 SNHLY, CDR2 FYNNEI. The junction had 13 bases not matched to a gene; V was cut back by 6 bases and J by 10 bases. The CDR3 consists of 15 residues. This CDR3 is CASRSRTGDYSPQHF. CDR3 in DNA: TGTGCCAGCAGGAGCCGGACAGGGGATTATTCTCCCCAGCATTTT.